A selection of T cell receptor beta chains follows, all from one sample in a study of blood T cell repertoires in COVID-19. The method was immunoSEQ multiplex PCR; TCRdb's version includes in-frame clones alone and lacks a portion of them. The sample lists under 250,000 clones; 86% were seen once. The sequenced material came from peripheral blood. Source of these receptors: a woman of 80 years or more with COVID-19, enrolled during active disease. Each CDR3 is given with its conserved first and last residue. Fields, in order: V gene, J gene, clone size, D gene, CDR3 DNA, CDR3 protein. A D gene is named only where the DNA matches it firmly. For some rows the clone size is stated as once, few or many, or as a class when expanded; others skip it.

TRBV10-3	TRBJ2-2	-	TRBD1	TGTGCCATCAGCGGGACAGGGGGCTATAGCACCGGGGAGCTGTTTTTT	CAISGTGGYSTGELFF
TRBV18	TRBJ2-6	-	-	TGTGCCAGCTCACCACTGTATGGGGCCAACGTCCTGACTTTC	CASSPLYGANVLTF
TRBV10-3	TRBJ2-7	once	-	TGTGCCATCAGTGACAGGCAGGACTCCTACGAGCAGTACTTC	CAISDRQDSYEQYF
TRBV28	TRBJ2-3	once	TRBD2	TGTGCCAGCAGTTTATGGACCGCGGGGGTACGCACAGATACGCAGTATTTT	CASSLWTAGVRTDTQYF
TRBV10-1	TRBJ2-5	-	-	TGCGCCAGCAGTGAGTCGGGCCCCGGTACCCAAGAGACCCAGTACTTC	CASSESGPGTQETQYF
TRBV3-1/TRBV3-2	TRBJ1-6	few	-	TGTGCCAGCAGCCAAGGGTTTGGGTATGGCGGGGCCCTCCACTTT	CASSQGFGYGGALHF
TRBV15	TRBJ2-5	-	TRBD2	TGTGCCACCAGCAGAGCTTTCGGGGGGGCTGAAGAGACCCAGTACTTC	CATSRAFGGAEETQYF
TRBV19	TRBJ1-1	-	-	TGTGCCAGTAGTGCTGTGGACAGCCTTAACACTGAAGCTTTCTTT	CASSAVDSLNTEAFF
TRBV6-2/TRBV6-3	TRBJ1-1	-	TRBD1	TGTGCCAGCAGCCCCGGGACAGGGGGTTTTTACACTGAAGCTTTCTTT	CASSPGTGGFYTEAFF
TRBV30	TRBJ2-7	-	-	TGTGCCTGGAGGAGAGACTACGAGCAGTACTTC	CAWRRDYEQYF
TRBV19	TRBJ2-5	-	TRBD1	TGTGCCAGTAGTACAGGACAGGGTACCTCTGGGGAGACCCAGTACTTC	CASSTGQGTSGETQYF
TRBV10-3	TRBJ1-1	few	-	TGTGCCATCAGTGACGCGGACAGCCGATCGGCTTTCTTT	CAISDADSRSAFF
TRBV19	TRBJ1-3	-	-	TGTGCCAGTAGGCAGGGGAGCTCTGGAAACACCATATATTTT	CASRQGSSGNTIYF
TRBV3-1/TRBV3-2	TRBJ1-5	-	-	TGTGCCAGCAGCCCACAGGGAAGGAGCAATCAGCCCCAGCATTTT	CASSPQGRSNQPQHF
TRBV9	TRBJ2-2	once	TRBD2	TGTGCCAGCAGCTATAGCGGGTCCGGGGAGCTGTTTTTT	CASSYSGSGELFF
TRBV10-2	TRBJ2-3	few	TRBD2	TGCGCCAGCAGTGATAGCGGGGGACGCACAGATACGCAGTATTTT	CASSDSGGRTDTQYF
TRBV19	TRBJ2-2	-	TRBD1	TGTGCCAGTATCCTACCGGGACAGGGGTCAGAAGGGGAGCTGTTTTTT	CASILPGQGSEGELFF
TRBV6-5	TRBJ1-2	-	TRBD1	TGTGCCAGCACCCGGACAGGGCATGGCTACACCTTC	CASTRTGHGYTF
TRBV19	TRBJ1-1	-	TRBD1	TGTGCCAGTCGGCGATTAATCGGGACAGGGGATCGCACTGAAGCTTTCTTT	CASRRLIGTGDRTEAFF
TRBV11-1	TRBJ2-3	-	-	TGTGCCAGCAGCTTAGTGACAGGACTCCTCACAGATACGCAGTATTTT	CASSLVTGLLTDTQYF
TRBV4-1	TRBJ1-5	few	TRBD1	TGCGCCAGCAGCCTTCCACCCGGGACAGGGGGACTCAATCAGCCCCAGCATTTT	CASSLPPGTGGLNQPQHF
TRBV5-1	TRBJ2-3	-	TRBD1	TGCGCCAGCAGCGGACAGGGGGCGGGGACAGATACGCAGTATTTT	CASSGQGAGTDTQYF
TRBV6-5	TRBJ1-1	-	TRBD1	TGTGCCAGCAGTTACGGGCTCCGACAGGGGAACACTGAAGCTTTCTTT	CASSYGLRQGNTEAFF
TRBV5-5	TRBJ1-4	few	-	TGTGCCAGCAGCCTTGGGCCTTTTACAACTAATGAAAAACTGTTTTTT	CASSLGPFTTNEKLFF
TRBV25-1	TRBJ1-2	-	TRBD1	TGTGCCAGCACCGTACAGGGGGCGCTTGGCTACACCTTC	CASTVQGALGYTF
TRBV5-8	TRBJ2-6	-	TRBD1	TGTGCCAGCAGCTTGGGGGACAGGTTCCAGGGTGGGGCCAACGTCCTGACTTTC	CASSLGDRFQGGANVLTF
TRBV30	TRBJ1-4	-	-	TGTGCCTGGAGCGCCTGGTGGGGGGGTTTGGAGGCTAATGAAAAACTGTTTTTT	CAWSAWWGGLEANEKLFF
TRBV9	TRBJ1-3	-	-	TGTGCCAGCAGCACGCGGGCTGCGAGCGGAAACACCATATATTTT	CASSTRAASGNTIYF
TRBV6-6	TRBJ1-5	-	-	TGTGCCAGCAGTTACTCAGGGGGACCCAATCAGCCCCAGCATTTT	CASSYSGGPNQPQHF
TRBV3-1/TRBV3-2	TRBJ1-1	-	TRBD1	TGTGCCAGCAGCCCGACAGGGCCGGTAGCTTTCTTT	CASSPTGPVAFF
TRBV30	TRBJ2-7	-	-	TGTGCCTGGAGTGCGCGCTACGAGCAGTACTTC	CAWSARYEQYF
TRBV19	TRBJ1-5	-	-	TGTGCCAGTAGTACCACCCCAGGGGCAAACCAGCCCCAGCATTTT	CASSTTPGANQPQHF
TRBV6-5	TRBJ1-2	-	TRBD1	TGTGCCAGCAGCAGGGGACAGGGCTATGGCTACACCTTC	CASSRGQGYGYTF
TRBV28	TRBJ1-6	-	-	TGTGCCAGCAGACTCGACAGGATCCCTAATTCACCCCTCCACTTT	CASRLDRIPNSPLHF
TRBV7-2	TRBJ1-2	-	-	TGTGCCAGCAGCCCCGGGAGTAGTATTTATGGCTACACCTTC	CASSPGSSIYGYTF
TRBV6-5	TRBJ2-7	-	-	TGTGCCATAACAGGGGGGGCTTATTACGAGCAGTACTTC	CAITGGAYYEQYF
TRBV2	TRBJ2-3	-	TRBD2	TGTGCCAGCAGGGCGCGGACTAGCGGGGGTGATACGCAGTATTTT	CASRARTSGGDTQYF
TRBV7-2	TRBJ1-6	-	-	TGTGCCAGCAGCTTTGAAGGACAGTATAATTCACCCCTCCACTTT	CASSFEGQYNSPLHF
TRBV4-3	TRBJ2-1	-	TRBD1	TGCGCCAGCAGCCAGACAGGGAACTCCTACAATGAGCAGTTCTTC	CASSQTGNSYNEQFF
TRBV6-6	TRBJ1-4	-	-	TGTGCCAGCAGTGGCAGGGGATCAACTAATGAAAAACTGTTTTTT	CASSGRGSTNEKLFF
TRBV20-1	TRBJ1-5	-	-	TGCAGTGCCAGCCGGGATCAGCCCCAGCATTTT	CSASRDQPQHF
TRBV18	TRBJ1-6	-	TRBD1	TGTGCCAGCTCACTCGCAGGGACAGGGGGCCTCAATTCACCCCTCCACTTT	CASSLAGTGGLNSPLHF
TRBV9	TRBJ2-2	-	TRBD1	TGTGCCAGCAGCGTGCCCAGGACAGGGGATACCGGGGAGCTGTTTTTT	CASSVPRTGDTGELFF
TRBV6-1	TRBJ2-7	-	TRBD1	TGTGCCAGCAGTGAAGCTTTAGGACAGGGTCTAACCTACGAGCAGTACTTC	CASSEALGQGLTYEQYF
TRBV24-1	TRBJ1-2	-	TRBD1	TGTGCCACCAGTGATTTCACAGGGGTTGGTGGCTACACCTTC	CATSDFTGVGGYTF
TRBV2	TRBJ2-3	-	-	TGTGCCAGCAGGGCCTCCGGAGGGGGCACAGATACGCAGTATTTT	CASRASGGGTDTQYF
TRBV6-1	TRBJ1-6	-	-	TGTGCCAGCAGTGAAACAAGTATTATTTCACCCCTCCACTTT	CASSETSIISPLHF
TRBV12-3/TRBV12-4	TRBJ2-5	-	-	TGTGCCAGCAGTTCCAGTGCTTTAAAGACCCAGTACTTC	CASSSSALKTQYF
TRBV6-6	TRBJ1-5	-	-	TGTGCCAGCAGGCCCGACAGTACCAATCAGCCCCAGCATTTT	CASRPDSTNQPQHF
TRBV29-1	TRBJ1-5	-	-	TGCAGCGCCGGAGGGGATCAGCCCCAGCATTTT	CSAGGDQPQHF
TRBV5-1	TRBJ1-3	-	-	TGCGCCAGCAGCTTGGGTCCAGGGCAAGGAAACACCATATATTTT	CASSLGPGQGNTIYF
TRBV19	TRBJ1-6	-	TRBD1	TGTGCCAGTAGGATTCAGGGGGCAAATTCACCCCTCCACTTT	CASRIQGANSPLHF
TRBV6-1	TRBJ2-1	-	-	TGTGCCAGCAGTGAAGTTGGGAGGACAGGCCTAGGGCGGGAGCAGTTCTTC	CASSEVGRTGLGREQFF
TRBV28	TRBJ1-5	-	-	TGTACCAGCACGGAGGATAGCAATCAGCCCCAGCATTTT	CTSTEDSNQPQHF
TRBV4-2	TRBJ1-2	-	TRBD1	TGTGCCAGCAGCTGGACAGGGGGCGGCTATGGCTACACCTTC	CASSWTGGGYGYTF
TRBV10-2	TRBJ1-2	once	-	TGCGCCAGCAGCGGGGGGTCGAACTATGGCTACACCTTC	CASSGGSNYGYTF
TRBV2	TRBJ1-2	-	-	TGTGCCAGCAGTGTACTTAACTATGGCTACACCTTC	CASSVLNYGYTF
TRBV30	TRBJ1-2	-	-	TGTGCCTGGAGGGCGGATGCTAACTATGGCTACACCTTC	CAWRADANYGYTF
TRBV6-4	TRBJ2-1	-	-	TGTGCCAGCAGCCCCAGGGGAGGGGCCTACAATGAGCAGTTCTTC	CASSPRGGAYNEQFF